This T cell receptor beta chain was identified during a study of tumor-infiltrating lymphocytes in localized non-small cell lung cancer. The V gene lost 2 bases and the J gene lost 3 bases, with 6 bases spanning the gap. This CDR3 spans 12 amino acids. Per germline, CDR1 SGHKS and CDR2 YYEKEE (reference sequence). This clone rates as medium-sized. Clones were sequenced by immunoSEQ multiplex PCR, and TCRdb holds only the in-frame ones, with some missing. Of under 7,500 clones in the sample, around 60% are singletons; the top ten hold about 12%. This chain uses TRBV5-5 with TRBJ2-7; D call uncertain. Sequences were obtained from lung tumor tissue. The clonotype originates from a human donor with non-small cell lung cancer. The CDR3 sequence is CASSFDIYEQYF. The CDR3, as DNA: TGTGCCAGCAGCTTCGATATCTACGAGCAGTACTTC.